This T cell receptor (beta chain) was sequenced in a study of immune evolution from preneoplasia to lung adenocarcinoma. Study-wide results and limits: Clonality was highest in normal lung, lower in later-stage lesions apparently.

Assay: immunoSEQ multiplex PCR; the TCRdb copy retains only in-frame clones and omits some. The sample lists some 9,900 clones, around 78% occurring once. Per germline, CDR1 SGHNT and CDR2 YYREEE (reference sequence). This CDR3 comprises 15 residues. Losses at the gene ends were 4 bases for V and 1 base for J; bases not matched to a gene: 8. Note on this clone: As yet, its antigen is unknown.

The TCR originated in a person aged 65-85 years with lung adenocarcinoma. Sequencing was done on a sample of FFPE minimally invasive lung adenocarcinoma tissue. V usage is TRBV5-4 and J usage is TRBJ2-7; 7 nucleotides line up with TRBD1. Here the CDR3 DNA reads TGTGCCAGCAGCCAAAGACAGGGCCTTTCCTACGAGCAGTACTTC. Translated, it gives CASSQRQGLSYEQYF. Variable domain in full (rest from reference TRBV5-4 and TRBJ2-7): ETGVTQSPTHLIKTRGQQVTLRCSSQSGHNTVSWYQQALGQGPQFIFQYYREEENGRGNFPPRFSGLQFPNYSSELNVNALELDDSALYLCASSQRQGLSYEQYFGPGTRLTVT.